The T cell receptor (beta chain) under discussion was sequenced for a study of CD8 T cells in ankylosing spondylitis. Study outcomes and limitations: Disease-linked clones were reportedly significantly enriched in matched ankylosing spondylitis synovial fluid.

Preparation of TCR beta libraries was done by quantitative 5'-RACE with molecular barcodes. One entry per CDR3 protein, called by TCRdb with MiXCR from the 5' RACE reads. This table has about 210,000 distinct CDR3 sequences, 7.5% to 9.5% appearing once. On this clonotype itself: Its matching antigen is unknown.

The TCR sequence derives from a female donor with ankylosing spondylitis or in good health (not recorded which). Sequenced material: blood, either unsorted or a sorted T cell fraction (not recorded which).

CDR3 DNA sequence: TGTGCCAGCACCCCAGGCGGGAGGTCAGAGCAGTACTTC. It translates to CASTPGGRSEQYF. The J gene is TRBJ2-7, the V gene TRBV6-2 or TRBV6-3, with TRBD2 matching 8 bases. The CDR3 loop spans 13 amino acids. Germline values: CDR1 MNHEY, CDR2 SVGEGT. V shed 7 bases, J shed 7 bases, and the junction held 9 bases outside the gene matches.